This entry concerns a single T cell receptor beta chain. This clonotype was recorded many times. Its antigen target is currently unknown. No base-level quality is on record; no much larger clone is a single base apart. TCR beta CDR3 regions were amplified from RNA transcripts for repertoire sequencing. A first-round RT-PCR used HTBI primers with the Qiagen OneStep RT-PCR kit, followed by a second-round multiplex PCR, size selection and purification. Sequencing of the libraries was carried out on an Illumina HiSeq2000 in paired-end mode with 100 bp reads. As for the authors' bioinformatics: SOAPnuke was used to process the reads, removing any read that contained adapters or uncalled bases, had a mean Phred below 15, or lacked an exact match to the constant primer or identifier. High-quality paired reads were merged with COPE v1.2.5. Clonotypes were defined as unique nucleotide sequences and were aligned to IMGT TRB V, D and J references using MiTCR v1.1. The analysis was limited to V-J combinations with a frequency above 0.0001, which together covered just over 98% of the repertoires. For each V-J combination, a TCR clonal expansion and chaos score was defined as F50 clonal expansion divided by the chaos observed in the TCRdist matrix. Welch's t-statistics and random forest were used to narrow the features down to around twelve V-J combinations, which were then fed into a naive Bayes classifier. Thyroid-blood repertoire similarity was quantified with the Morisita-Horn index. TCRdb handled the public reads itself, with Q25 trimming in fastp and clone calling in MiXCR, and kept productive beta chains. Each record represents a unique CDR3 protein, reported with the most common genes and DNA among its rows. Here the V and J calls rest on TCRdb's processing, not on the authors' analysis. This sample gives fewer than 350,000 distinct CDR3 sequences in total; around a sixth of them show up just once. In total, the top ten clones hold 9% to 15% of the sample.

This specimen belongs to a study of Graves' ophthalmopathy and Graves' hyperthyroidism (dated by TCRdb to between 2017 and 2018). With regard to the full study: Peripheral blood was collected at initial diagnosis, before any treatment. To explore V-J signatures distinguishing ophthalmopathy from hyperthyroidism, a discovery set of under 110 patients (around 44 ophthalmopathy, over 55 stable hyperthyroidism) was enrolled. Following sample collection, hyperthyroidism patients were given methimazole at a starting dose of 30 mg daily, and ophthalmopathy patients were given high-dose intravenous methylprednisolone. In total, approximately 140 blood samples were TCR-sequenced: roughly 45 ophthalmopathy, approximately 75 hyperthyroidism and roughly 17 hyperthyroidism-to-ophthalmopathy patients. In six hyperthyroidism patients, the T-cell repertoire of thyroid tissue was compared with the T-cell repertoire of blood. The study used TCR beta repertoire signatures to distinguish Graves' ophthalmopathy from Graves' hyperthyroidism and to predict progression to ophthalmopathy. The independent validation cohort included about 19 hyperthyroidism patients plus 17 patients who later progressed from hyperthyroidism to ophthalmopathy. Results the study describes overall, beyond this receptor: Sample size was not predetermined statistically, and investigators were not blinded to group allocation. Most expanded thyroid clonotypes with frequency above 0.001 were also detected in blood, suggesting blood repertoires may reflect the thyroid immune response. In cross-validation, the 13-signature model distinguished ophthalmopathy from stable hyperthyroidism with approximately 90% sensitivity and about 81% specificity, while in the test set the corresponding values were about 79% and 69%. In validation, the model predicted ophthalmopathy progression with about 64% sensitivity and approximately 75% specificity; eleven to twelve predicted patients were CT-confirmed with GO in a median of approximately six months.

V is cut by 7 bases and J by 1 base, and the space between the germline ends is 13 bases. Counted from cysteine to phenylalanine, this CDR3 has 14 amino acids. The CDR3 DNA has 42 bases and is translated from base 1. The germline V gene sets CDR1 to SNHLY and CDR2 to FYNNEI. Patients with ophthalmopathy had moderately to severely active disease, with a Clinical Activity Score of 3 or more, a NOSPECS grade of 4 or more, and a disease duration of less than 3 months. Patients were excluded if they had other autoimmune diseases, uncontrolled infections, pregnancy or lactation. Clinical symptoms, serum thyroxine, TRAb, thyroid ultrasound and orbital computed tomography were used for diagnosis. PBMCs were isolated from about 9.2 ml of fresh peripheral blood by Ficoll-Paque density gradient centrifugation. Total RNA was extracted with Trizol reagent and quality-checked on an Agilent 2100 Bioanalyzer.

The clonotype comes from an adult man with Graves' ophthalmopathy. The chain is made from TRBV2 and TRBJ1-1; there is no confident call for the D gene. Input material: peripheral blood. The base sequence is TGTGCCAGCATAGGAAGTGATAAGAACACTGAAGCTTTCTTT. Its coded protein is CASIGSDKNTEAFF.